The 9 T cell receptor beta chains in this list originate from one sample, sequenced in a study of blood T cells in healthy people across ages. The second PCR ran about 6 to 12 cycles with a sample-barcoded 5' primer and J-beta primers. TCRdb re-analysed the 5' RACE reads in MiXCR, keeping a single row per CDR3 protein. This table has some 860,000 distinct CDR3 sequences, approximately 60% appearing once. The sequencing sample was made of blood. The source is a man aged 35 to 55 in good health.

This chain links TRBV7-3 with TRBJ1-1; weak D call: TRBD1 (5 bases). Deletions cut 1 base from V and 0 bases from J, with 12 bases between. The CDR3 is 16 amino acids. The germline CDR1 and CDR2 sequences are SGHTA and FQGTGA. The CDR3 DNA reads TGTGCCAGCAGCTTAATGGAGGGGAGGTTGAACACTGAAGCTTTCTTT. As protein: CASSLMEGRLNTEAFF. Drawing the rest from reference TRBV7-3 and TRBJ1-1, the complete variable domain is GAGVSQTPSNKVTEKGKYVELRCDPISGHTALYWYRQSLGQGPEFLIYFQGTGAADDSGLPNDRFFAVRPEGSVSTLKIQRTERGDSAVYLCASSLMEGRLNTEAFFGQGTRLTVV.

This clonotype was seen a few times. V gene TRBV10-3 combines with J gene TRBJ2-7, with TRBD1 matching 8 bases. Losses at the gene ends were 6 bases for V and 5 bases for J; bases not matched to a gene: 3. The length of the CDR3 is 12 residues. Looked up from germline, CDR1 is ENHRY and CDR2 is SYGVKD. CDR3 sequence reads: CAIRGQGDEQYF. The CDR3 DNA sequence: TGTGCCATCAGAGGACAGGGTGACGAGCAGTACTTC.

This clonotype was recorded at least ten times. J is TRBJ2-7 and V is TRBV4-2; tentative D call: TRBD1 (6 bases). The CDR3 length is 15 residues. Looked up from germline, CDR1 is LGHNA and CDR2 is YNFKEQ. With 1 base removed from V and 6 bases from J, the gap between germline ends came to 16 bases. The CDR3 DNA is TGTGCCAGCAGCCAAGTTCGGAACAGGGCGGGCGAGCAGTACTTC. Amino acid sequence: CASSQVRNRAGEQYF.

The sample holds a few counts of this clonotype. J is TRBJ2-5 and V is TRBV5-1; 7 positions match TRBD1. The CDR3 has 14 amino acids. The germline gives CDR1 SGHRS, CDR2 YFSETQ. The junction had 7 bases not matched to a gene; V was cut back by 4 bases and J by 4 bases. The CDR3 sequence is CASSGPTGPETQYF. The CDR3 DNA reads TGCGCCAGCAGCGGCCCGACAGGGCCAGAGACCCAGTACTTC. Combining the CDR3 with reference TRBV5-1 and TRBJ2-5 gives the whole variable domain KAGVTQTPRYLIKTRGQQVTLSCSPISGHRSVSWYQQTPGQGLQFLFEYFSETQRNKGNFPGRFSGRQFSNSRSEMNVSTLELGDSALYLCASSGPTGPETQYFGPGTRLLVL.

V usage is TRBV15 and J usage is TRBJ2-3, with D maybe TRBD2 (6 bases). Per germline, CDR1 LNHNV and CDR2 YYDKDF (reference sequence). This CDR3 has 16 residues. Trimming pared 0 bases from V and 2 bases from J, leaving 12 bases between. Written as DNA, the CDR3 is TGTGCCACCAGCAGAGATGGTAGCGGAAACACAGATACGCAGTATTTT. It encodes CATSRDGSGNTDTQYF.

This chain uses TRBV20-1 with TRBJ2-7, with 11 bases that match TRBD2. Germline lookup yields CDR1 DFQATT and CDR2 SNEGSKA (reference sequence). The CDR3 extends over 14 amino acids. V trimming: 5 bases; J trimming: 6 bases; junction bases outside the gene matches: 9. This CDR3 reads CSAPAGTSGSEQYF. CDR3 bases: TGCAGTGCTCCAGCCGGGACTAGCGGCTCCGAGCAGTACTTC.

The chain has TRBV6-2 or TRBV6-3 and TRBJ2-2; D gene uncertain. Germline assignment: CDR1 MNHEY and CDR2 SVGEGT. The V and J ends lost 4 bases and 8 bases respectively, with 5 bases between them. This CDR3 has 11 amino acids. The CDR3 is CASSSGGELFF. The CDR3, as DNA: TGTGCCAGCAGTTCCGGGGGGGAGCTGTTTTTT.

This clonotype has just a few counts. The chain is built from TRBV20-1 and TRBJ1-2; D unresolved. From germline, CDR1 is DFQATT and CDR2 SNEGSKA (reference sequence). CDR3 length: 15 amino acids. V was clipped by 1 base and J by 2 bases, with 14 bases between them. CDR3 in DNA: TGCAGTGCTAGAGTTGGACTGGGGAGGAACTATGGCTACACCTTC. Protein: CSARVGLGRNYGYTF.

This clonotype was observed a handful of times. The rearrangement joins TRBV5-6 to TRBJ2-7, with D possibly being TRBD1 or TRBD2 (5 bases each). The CDR3 has 13 amino acids. The V end was cut by 4 bases, the J end by 6 bases, with 14 bases between. Germline CDR1 reads SGHDT; CDR2 reads YYEEEE. CDR3 sequence: CASSPGTSGEQYF. In nucleotides, the CDR3 is TGTGCCAGCAGCCCTGGGACGAGTGGCGAGCAGTACTTC.